These 4 T cell receptor beta chains were sequenced from one sample in a study of cytotoxic CD8 clonotypes in ibrutinib-treated CLL. TCRdb keeps only in-frame clones here, not all; method: immunoSEQ multiplex PCR. The sample comprises tens of thousands of clones, 49% of which are singletons, and approximately 17% rests with the top ten. The sequences come from PBMCs, collected before ibrutinib treatment. These receptors all stem from a human donor with chronic lymphocytic leukemia.

The V gene is TRBV9, the J gene TRBJ1-3; D gene uncertain. Germline V CDR1 and CDR2: SGDLS, YYNGEE. Trimming took 4 bases from V and 1 from J, leaving 15 bases between them. This CDR3 spans 16 amino acids. DNA for the CDR3: TGTGCCAGCAGCCCTTCGTTCCCTTGGTCTGGAAACACCATATATTTT. It codes for CASSPSFPWSGNTIYF.

This clone was recorded only once. V and J are TRBV4-2 and TRBJ1-6; D unclear. V gave up 6 bases and J gave up 0 bases, with 12 bases separating them. From germline, CDR1 is LGHNA and CDR2 YNFKEQ. This CDR3 is 16 amino acids long. The CDR3 nucleotides read TGTGCCAGCAGTCTGGATTCAAGCTCCTATAATTCACCCCTCCACTTT. Protein sequence: CASSLDSSSYNSPLHF.

The chain carries TRBV18 and TRBJ1-6; D unresolved. Germline V lookup: CDR1 KGHSH, CDR2 LQKENI. This CDR3 is built from 13 residues. Trimming stripped 3 bases from V and 11 bases from J, with 11 bases between. CDR3 in amino acids: CASSPLEETPLHF. The CDR3 bases are TGTGCCAGCTCACCCCTAGAGGAAACACCCCTCCACTTT.

The chain carries TRBV19 and TRBJ1-1; maybe TRBD1 (5 bases). Trimming stripped 2 bases from V and 10 bases from J, with 20 bases between. The CDR3 contains 15 residues. The germline gives CDR1 LNHDA, CDR2 SQIVND (reference sequence). The CDR3 loop is CASSISQDNTFGAFF. CDR3 nucleotide sequence: TGTGCCAGTAGTATATCACAGGACAACACCTTCGGAGCTTTCTTT. Full variable domain (remainder filled in from reference TRBV19 and TRBJ1-1): DGGITQSPKYLFRKEGQNVTLSCEQNLNHDAMYWYRQDPGQGLRLIYYSQIVNDFQKGDIAEGYSVSREKKESFPLTVTSAQKNPTAFYLCASSISQDNTFGAFFGQGTRLTVV.